These 2 T cell receptor beta chains originate from one sample sequenced in a study of early stage breast cancer tumors. This table comes from immunoSEQ multiplex PCR, and its TCRdb copy is limited to in-frame clones, with some not included. The table shows fewer than 30,000 clones, with approximately 54% occurring only once. The source material was breast tumor tissue. The receptors stem from a person between 50 and 60 years old with breast cancer.

The chain employs TRBV7-9 and TRBJ1-4, with 7 bases matching TRBD1. Germline CDR1 SEHNR, CDR2 FQNEAQ (reference sequence). CDR3 length equals 17 residues. V trimming: 2 bases; J trimming: 2 bases; junction bases outside the gene matches: 8. The CDR3 bases are TGTGCCAGCAGCTTATTATGGGACAGCTCTACTAATGAAAAACTGTTTTTT. Its translation is CASSLLWDSSTNEKLFF.

The V call is TRBV2, the J call TRBJ2-1, with TRBD1 matching over 7 bases. Germline lookup yields CDR1 SNHLY and CDR2 FYNNEI. The V gene end was trimmed by 4 bases and the J gene end by 3 bases; junction bases not matched to a gene: 9. The CDR3 contains 16 residues. CDR3: CASSGIDRAGYNEQFF. The DNA for the CDR3 is TGTGCCAGCAGTGGGATTGACAGGGCCGGCTACAATGAGCAGTTCTTC.